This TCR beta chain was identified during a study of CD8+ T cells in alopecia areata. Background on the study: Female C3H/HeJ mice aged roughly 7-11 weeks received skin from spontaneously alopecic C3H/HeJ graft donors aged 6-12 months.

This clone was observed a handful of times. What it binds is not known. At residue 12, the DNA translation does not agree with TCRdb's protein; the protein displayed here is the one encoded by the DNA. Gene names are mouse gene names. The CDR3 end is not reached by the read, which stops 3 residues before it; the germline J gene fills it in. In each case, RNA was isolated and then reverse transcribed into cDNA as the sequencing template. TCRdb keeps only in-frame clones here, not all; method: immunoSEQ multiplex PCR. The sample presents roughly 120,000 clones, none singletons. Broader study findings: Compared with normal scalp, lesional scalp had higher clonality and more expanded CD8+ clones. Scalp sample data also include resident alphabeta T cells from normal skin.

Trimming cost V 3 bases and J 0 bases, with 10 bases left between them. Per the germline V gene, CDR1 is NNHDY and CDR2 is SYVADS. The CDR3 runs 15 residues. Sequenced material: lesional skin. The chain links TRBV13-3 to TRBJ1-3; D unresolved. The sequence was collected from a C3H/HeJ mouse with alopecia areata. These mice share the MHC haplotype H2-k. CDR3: CASSASTNSGNTLYF. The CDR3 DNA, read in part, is TGTGCCAGCAGTGCTTCGACAAATTCTGGAAATACG.